Detailed here is one T cell receptor (beta chain). What it binds is unknown. The method was immunoSEQ multiplex PCR; TCRdb's version includes in-frame clones alone and lacks a portion of them. The table records 100,000 to 150,000 clones, 75% to 90% of them present only once. These data are taken from a study of T cell responses to AZD1222 COVID-19 vaccine. Whole-study findings and limits: None of the repertoires were sampled until the peak T cell response had passed. Baseline seropositives among AZD1222 recipients totaled only 5 or 6. Among the donors, most were white British and more were female, and clonal diversity was possibly underestimated. Regions 160-218 and 743-854 dominated among vaccine-associated CD4 TCRs spanning spike.

The sequence came from an adult who received the AZD1222 COVID-19 vaccine. The material sequenced was peripheral blood, taken 28 days after the second AZD1222 dose.

The CDR3 here is CASSAGQQGGYGYTF. CDR3 DNA: TGTGCCAGCAGCGCGGGGCAACAGGGGGGCTATGGCTACACCTTC. The V gene is TRBV9, the J gene TRBJ1-2; TRBD1 agrees at 8 bases. Germline trimming cut 3 bases from V and 4 bases from J; bases unmatched to any gene: 8. Germline V lookup: CDR1 SGDLS, CDR2 YYNGEE. CDR3 length: 15 residues.